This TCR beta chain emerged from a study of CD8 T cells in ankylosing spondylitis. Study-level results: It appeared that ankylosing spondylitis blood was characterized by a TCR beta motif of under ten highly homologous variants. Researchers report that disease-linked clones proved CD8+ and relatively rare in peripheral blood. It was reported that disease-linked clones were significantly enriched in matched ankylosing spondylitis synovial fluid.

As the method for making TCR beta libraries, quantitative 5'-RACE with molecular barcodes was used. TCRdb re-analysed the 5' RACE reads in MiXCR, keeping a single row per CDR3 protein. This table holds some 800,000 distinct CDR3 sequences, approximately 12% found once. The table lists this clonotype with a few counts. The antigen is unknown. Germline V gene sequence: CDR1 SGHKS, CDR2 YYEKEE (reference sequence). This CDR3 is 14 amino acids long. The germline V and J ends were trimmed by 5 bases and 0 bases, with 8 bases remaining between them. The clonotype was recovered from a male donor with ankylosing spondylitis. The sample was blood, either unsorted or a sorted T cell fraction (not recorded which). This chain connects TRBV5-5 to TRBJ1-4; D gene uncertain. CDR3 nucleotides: TGTGCCAGCAGTCTCATAGCAACTAATGAAAAACTGTTTTTT. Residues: CASSLIATNEKLFF.